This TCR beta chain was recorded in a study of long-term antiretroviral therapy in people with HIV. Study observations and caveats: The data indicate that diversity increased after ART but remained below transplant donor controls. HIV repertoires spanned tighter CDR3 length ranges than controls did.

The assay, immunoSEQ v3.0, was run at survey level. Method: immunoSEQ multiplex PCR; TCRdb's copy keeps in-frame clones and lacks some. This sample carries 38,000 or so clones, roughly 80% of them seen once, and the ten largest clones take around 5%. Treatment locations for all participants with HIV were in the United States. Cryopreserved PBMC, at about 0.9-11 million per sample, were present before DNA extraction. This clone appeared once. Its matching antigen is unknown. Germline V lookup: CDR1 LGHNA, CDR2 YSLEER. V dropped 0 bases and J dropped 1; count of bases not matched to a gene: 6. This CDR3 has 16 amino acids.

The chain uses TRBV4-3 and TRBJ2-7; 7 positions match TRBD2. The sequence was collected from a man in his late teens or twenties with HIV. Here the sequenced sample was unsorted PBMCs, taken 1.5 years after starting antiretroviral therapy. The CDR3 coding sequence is TGCGCCAGCAGCCAAGACCCGGGAGGAGGGTCCTACGAGCAGTACTTC. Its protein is CASSQDPGGGSYEQYF.